This T cell receptor beta chain was profiled in a study of technical replicates of blood from four donors. Method: immunoSEQ multiplex PCR; TCRdb's copy keeps in-frame clones and lacks some. Of about 94,000 clones in the sample, around 95% were seen once. The CDR3 sequence is 15 residues long. Trimming pared 5 bases from V and 1 base from J, leaving 14 bases between. Germline-derived CDR1 and CDR2 are LGHNA and YNFKEQ. The receptor was isolated from a human donor in good health. The V and J genes are TRBV4-2 and TRBJ1-1, with D possibly matching TRBD1 (6 bases). What was sequenced was T cells isolated from PBMCs. Here the CDR3 reads CASSNRGASNTEAFF. The CDR3, as DNA: TGTGCCAGCAGCAATCGGGGGGCATCGAACACTGAAGCTTTCTTT.